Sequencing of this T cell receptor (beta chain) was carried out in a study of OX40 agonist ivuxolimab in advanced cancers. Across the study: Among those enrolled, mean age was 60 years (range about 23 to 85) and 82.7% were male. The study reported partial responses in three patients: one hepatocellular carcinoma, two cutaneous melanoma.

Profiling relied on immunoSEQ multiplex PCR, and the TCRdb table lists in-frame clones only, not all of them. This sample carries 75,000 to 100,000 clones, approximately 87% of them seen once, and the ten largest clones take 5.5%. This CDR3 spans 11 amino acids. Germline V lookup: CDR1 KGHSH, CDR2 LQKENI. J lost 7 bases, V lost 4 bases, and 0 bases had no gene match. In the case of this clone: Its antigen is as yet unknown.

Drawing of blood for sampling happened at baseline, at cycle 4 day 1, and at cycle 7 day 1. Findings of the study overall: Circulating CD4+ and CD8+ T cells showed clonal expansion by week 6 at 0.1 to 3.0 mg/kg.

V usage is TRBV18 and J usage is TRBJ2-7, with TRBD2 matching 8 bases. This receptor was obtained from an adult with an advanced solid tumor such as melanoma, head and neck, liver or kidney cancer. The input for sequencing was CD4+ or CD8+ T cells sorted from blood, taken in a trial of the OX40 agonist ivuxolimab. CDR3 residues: CASSQRGEQYF. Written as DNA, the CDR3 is TGTGCCAGCTCACAGCGGGGGGAGCAGTACTTC. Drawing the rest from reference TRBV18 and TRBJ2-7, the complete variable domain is NAGVMQNPRHLVRRRGQEARLRCSPMKGHSHVYWYRQLPEEGLKFMVYLQKENIIDESGMPKERFSAEFPKEGPSILRIQQVVRGDSAAYFCASSQRGEQYFGPGTRLTVT.